A single sample is the source of the 8 T cell receptor beta chains below, sequenced in a study of chemoradiotherapy in HPV16-positive cancers (dated by TCRdb to between 2021 and 2024). Library method: the immunoSEQ multiplex PCR assay. The table was pulled from immuneACCESS by TCRdb, which kept in-frame rearrangements only. Such tables lose some clones; where checked, under half of the loss comes from unresolved V genes, and the rest has no known cause. Counted in this sample were around 30,000 clones; nearly 90% of them appeared once. Jointly, the top ten make up 3.1% of the sample. This material consisted of blood, taken from a patient who underwent chemoradiotherapy. The receptors were sampled from a human donor with HPV-associated anogenital cancer.

The CDR3 bases are TGTGCCAGCAGTGTTGTCTATGGCTACACCTTC. This codes for CASSVVYGYTF. The chain joins TRBV2 to TRBJ1-2; D is unclear. The CDR3 contains 11 residues. The germline V gene encodes CDR1 SNHLY and CDR2 FYNNEI. Trimming left V 4 bases short and J 4 bases short, with 4 bases between.

The chain carries TRBV13 and TRBJ1-1; D is possibly TRBD1 (5 bases). Trimming cost V 1 base and J 5 bases, with 8 bases left between them. Per germline, CDR1 PRHDT and CDR2 FYEKMQ (reference sequence). The CDR3 spans 13 residues. CDR3 protein: CASSLVRGTEAFF. As DNA, the CDR3 is TGTGCCAGCAGCTTAGTCCGGGGGACTGAAGCTTTCTTT.

The gene calls are TRBV7-9 and TRBJ1-2; weak D call: TRBD1 (5 bases). The CDR3 runs 15 residues. Germline V gene lookup returns CDR1 SEHNR and CDR2 FQNEAQ (reference sequence). V was pared by 5 bases and J by 4 bases, with 17 bases between. CDR3 DNA: TGTGCCAGCAGCCTAAAAGATCGGGGGGGCTATGGCTACACCTTC. This translates into CASSLKDRGGYGYTF. The whole variable domain, filled in from reference TRBV7-9 and TRBJ1-2, reads DTGVSQNPRHKITKRGQNVTFRCDPISEHNRLYWYRQTLGQGPEFLTYFQNEAQLEKSRLLSDRFSAERPKGSFSTLEIQRTEQGDSAMYLCASSLKDRGGYGYTFGSGTRLTVV.

This clone was seen a few times. The V call is TRBV6-1, the J call TRBJ2-3; 13 nucleotides line up with TRBD2. Per the germline V gene, CDR1 is MNHNS and CDR2 is SASEGT. This CDR3 is 16 amino acids long. With V trimmed by 2 bases and J by 4 bases, 3 bases remained unmatched. The CDR3 is CASSEILAGGPDTQYF. The CDR3 nucleotides are TGTGCCAGCAGTGAAATACTAGCGGGGGGGCCAGATACGCAGTATTTT.

V usage is TRBV10-3 and J usage is TRBJ1-5; the match to TRBD1 covers 7 bases. J gave up 3 bases and V 4 bases, and 6 bases lay outside the gene matches. CDR1 is ENHRY, CDR2 SYGVKD, per germline. The CDR3 loop spans 15 amino acids. The CDR3 bases are TGTGCCATCAGTGGGGGCAGGGGGGACAATCAGCCCCAGCATTTT. It yields the protein CAISGGRGDNQPQHF.

This rearrangement joins TRBV18 to TRBJ1-1, with a possible D match to TRBD1 (6 bases). This CDR3 is built from 18 residues. V was cut by 3 bases and J by 0 bases, with 20 bases left in between. Germline loops: CDR1 KGHSH, CDR2 LQKENI. CDR3 sequence reads: CASSPRVPGVSMNTEAFF. In DNA form, the CDR3 reads TGTGCCAGCTCACCCCGCGTTCCAGGGGTTAGCATGAACACTGAAGCTTTCTTT. The variable domain in full, with the rest retrieved from reference TRBV18 and TRBJ1-1, is NAGVMQNPRHLVRRRGQEARLRCSPMKGHSHVYWYRQLPEEGLKFMVYLQKENIIDESGMPKERFSAEFPKEGPSILRIQQVVRGDSAAYFCASSPRVPGVSMNTEAFFGQGTRLTVV.

The V and J genes are TRBV9 and TRBJ1-5; TRBD1 matches at 10 bases. The CDR3 is 17 residues long. CDR1 is SGDLS and CDR2 is YYNGEE in the germline V gene. After removal of 5 bases from V and 1 base from J, the junction contained 9 bases not matched to a gene. The CDR3 region is CASSTDSDRGSNQPQHF. The DNA of the CDR3 is TGTGCCAGCAGTACTGACTCGGACAGGGGGAGCAATCAGCCCCAGCATTTT.

The chain has TRBV19 and TRBJ2-7; 7 bases are a match to TRBD1. The trim removed 5 bases at V and 0 bases at J, leaving 10 bases unmatched. Germline-derived CDR1 and CDR2 are LNHDA and SQIVND (reference sequence). This CDR3 comprises 16 residues. The CDR3 reads CASSDKPGQSSYEQYF. The CDR3 coding sequence is TGTGCCAGTAGTGACAAACCGGGACAGAGCTCCTACGAGCAGTACTTC.